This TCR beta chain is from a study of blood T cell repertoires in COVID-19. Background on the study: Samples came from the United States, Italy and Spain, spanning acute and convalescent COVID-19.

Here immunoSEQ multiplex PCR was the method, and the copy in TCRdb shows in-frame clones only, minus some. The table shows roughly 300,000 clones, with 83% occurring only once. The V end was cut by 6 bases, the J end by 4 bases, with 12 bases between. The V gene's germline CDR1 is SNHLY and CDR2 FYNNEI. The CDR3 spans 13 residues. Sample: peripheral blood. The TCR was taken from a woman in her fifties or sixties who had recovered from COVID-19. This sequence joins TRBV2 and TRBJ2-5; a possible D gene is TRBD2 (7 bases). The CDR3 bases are TGTGCCAGCAGCCTGAGGGGGGGAGAGACCCAGTACTTC. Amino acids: CASSLRGGETQYF.